These T cell receptor beta chains were read from a single sample in a study of CD8 T cells in Susac syndrome. TCRdb processed the immunoSEQ multiplex PCR reads anew with MiXCR; each CDR3 protein has one entry. The table includes about 300,000 distinct CDR3 sequences, over 75% detected once. What was sequenced was CD8+ T cells from PBMCs. Receptors were obtained from a human donor with multiple sclerosis. The CDR3 runs from the conserved cysteine through the conserved F or W. A D gene is named only where the DNA matches it firmly. Clone size is stated in some rows and not others, as once, few, many or a class when expanded.

once | TRBJ1-3 | TRBV19 | . | CASTDIGRDTIYF | TGTGCCAGTACCGATATTGGAAGGGACACCATATATTTT
. | TRBJ2-3 | TRBV4-3 | TRBD2 | CASSQGLAGRRAQYF | TGCGCCAGCAGCCAAGGACTAGCGGGGCGACGTGCGCAGTATTTT
. | TRBJ2-2 | TRBV24-1 | . | CATSEFAGTAGTGELFF | TGTGCCACCAGTGAGTTCGCCGGGACAGCGGGGACCGGGGAGCTGTTTTTT
. | TRBJ2-1 | TRBV20-1 | TRBD2 | CSARVLGSGSRSSYNEQFF | TGCAGTGCTAGAGTCCTCGGTAGCGGGAGCCGCAGCTCCTACAATGAGCAGTTCTTC
. | TRBJ2-1 | TRBV10-1 | . | CASSEPRTGTPNNEQFF | TGCGCCAGCAGTGAGCCTCGAACCGGGACTCCGAACAATGAGCAGTTCTTC
once | TRBJ2-5 | TRBV5-6 | . | CASRETGQETQYF | TGTGCCAGCAGGGAAACAGGGCAAGAGACCCAGTACTTC
once | TRBJ2-7 | TRBV27 | . | CASSPGLGEQYF | TGTGCCAGCAGTCCGGGGCTAGGCGAGCAGTACTTC
. | TRBJ2-7 | TRBV6-5 | TRBD1 | CASSYWTGETYYEQYF | TGTGCCAGCAGTTACTGGACAGGGGAGACTTACTACGAGCAGTACTTC
. | TRBJ2-6 | TRBV6-2/TRBV6-3 | TRBD1 | CASSFTSGQALSGANVLTF | TGTGCCAGCAGTTTTACATCGGGACAGGCGCTGTCTGGGGCCAACGTCCTGACTTTC
few | TRBJ2-7 | TRBV6-2/TRBV6-3 | TRBD2 | CASSTPPAGGPYEQYF | TGTGCCAGCAGTACCCCCCCGGCGGGAGGGCCCTACGAGCAGTACTTC
. | TRBJ2-7 | TRBV5-5 | . | CASSPWDQSYEQYF | TGTGCCAGCAGCCCTTGGGACCAGTCCTACGAGCAGTACTTC
. | TRBJ2-7 | TRBV6-5 | TRBD1 | CASSFGDRGSSEQYF | TGTGCCAGCAGTTTCGGGGACAGGGGGTCGTCCGAGCAGTACTTC
. | TRBJ2-2 | TRBV6-5 | . | CASSYWRTNTGELFF | TGTGCCAGCAGTTACTGGCGCACGAACACCGGGGAGCTGTTTTTT
. | TRBJ1-2 | TRBV6-2/TRBV6-3 | . | CASISADTYGYTF | TGTGCCAGCATATCGGCGGACACCTATGGCTACACCTTC
. | TRBJ1-2 | TRBV30 | . | CAWSVGQGDGYTF | TGTGCCTGGAGTGTCGGGCAGGGTGATGGCTACACCTTC
. | TRBJ2-1 | TRBV7-9 | . | CASSLAMADEQFF | TGTGCCAGCAGCTTAGCGATGGCGGATGAGCAGTTCTTC
. | TRBJ2-1 | TRBV20-1 | . | CSARDEGGTPYNEQFF | TGCAGTGCTAGAGATGAGGGCGGGACACCCTACAATGAGCAGTTCTTC
. | TRBJ1-2 | TRBV29-1 | TRBD1 | CSVPGTGADGYTF | TGCAGCGTACCCGGGACAGGGGCTGATGGCTACACCTTC
. | TRBJ1-5 | TRBV28 | . | CASRWTENQPQHF | TGTGCCAGCAGGTGGACTGAGAATCAGCCCCAGCATTTT
. | TRBJ2-7 | TRBV11-2 | . | CASSLEKTRGSYEQYF | TGTGCCAGCAGCTTAGAAAAGACTAGGGGGTCCTACGAGCAGTACTTC
. | TRBJ1-5 | TRBV10-2 | . | CASSVEGCSNQPQHF | TGCGCCAGCAGTGTGGAAGGGTGTAGCAATCAGCCCCAGCATTTT
. | TRBJ1-5 | TRBV15 | TRBD1 | CATSRDGVQGYLPQHF | TGTGCCACCAGCAGAGATGGGGTACAGGGGTACTTGCCCCAGCATTTT
. | TRBJ2-1 | TRBV29-1 | . | CSVDGQLSYNEQFF | TGCAGCGTTGACGGGCAGCTGTCCTACAATGAGCAGTTCTTC
. | TRBJ2-4 | TRBV7-3 | TRBD2 | CASSPGTSGTFSKNIQYF | TGTGCCAGCAGCCCCGGGACTAGCGGGACTTTTAGCAAAAACATTCAGTACTTC
. | TRBJ2-7 | TRBV4-3 | . | CASSQAHGFYEQYF | TGCGCCAGCAGCCAAGCCCATGGTTTTTACGAGCAGTACTTC
. | TRBJ2-1 | TRBV20-1 | TRBD2 | CSARWTSGSFVNNEQFF | TGCAGTGCTAGGTGGACTAGCGGGAGTTTCGTTAACAATGAGCAGTTCTTC
. | TRBJ2-2 | TRBV30 | . | CAWRWGFGELFF | TGTGCCTGGAGGTGGGGGTTCGGAGAGCTGTTTTTT
. | TRBJ2-3 | TRBV15 | TRBD2 | CATSRDPGNWAGGPRDTQYF | TGTGCCACCAGCAGAGATCCGGGGAATTGGGCGGGAGGGCCGAGGGATACGCAGTATTTT
. | TRBJ1-2 | TRBV20-1 | . | CSAPREARYGYTF | TGCAGTGCACCTCGAGAGGCCCGCTATGGCTACACCTTC
. | TRBJ1-1 | TRBV7-9 | . | CASSWGPDGAFF | TGTGCCAGCAGCTGGGGTCCTGATGGAGCTTTCTTT
. | TRBJ1-1 | TRBV6-5 | . | CAGRRGNTEAFF | TGTGCCGGCCGGAGAGGGAACACTGAAGCTTTCTTT
. | TRBJ1-1 | TRBV28 | . | CASSLSATEAFF | TGTGCCAGCAGTTTATCTGCCACTGAAGCTTTCTTT
. | TRBJ2-1 | TRBV7-3 | TRBD2 | CASSSSGTRIDEQFF | TGTGCCAGCAGCTCATCCGGGACTAGGATTGATGAGCAGTTCTTC
. | TRBJ1-5 | TRBV27 | TRBD1 | CASSRTGGGNQPQHF | TGTGCCAGCAGTCGGACAGGGGGCGGCAATCAGCCCCAGCATTTT
once | TRBJ2-7 | TRBV14 | . | CASSQVYSYEQYF | TGTGCCAGCAGCCAAGTCTACTCCTACGAGCAGTACTTC
. | TRBJ1-6 | TRBV5-8 | TRBD1 | CASSLGGGDSSPLHF | TGTGCCAGCAGCTTGGGAGGTGGGGACAGCTCACCCCTCCACTTT
. | TRBJ2-5 | TRBV7-3 | TRBD2 | CASSHGGESETQYF | TGTGCCAGCAGCCATGGGGGGGAATCGGAGACCCAGTACTTC
. | TRBJ1-3 | TRBV5-5 | . | CASSFSGASGNTIYF | TGTGCCAGCAGCTTTTCAGGGGCCTCTGGAAACACCATATATTTT
. | TRBJ2-2 | TRBV27 | TRBD2 | CASSLPGLATTGELFF | TGTGCCAGCAGTTTACCCGGACTAGCTACCACCGGGGAGCTGTTTTTT
. | TRBJ2-7 | TRBV6-5 | . | CASSYDGTRIFVYEQYF | TGTGCCAGCAGTTACGACGGGACCAGAATCTTTGTTTACGAGCAGTACTTC